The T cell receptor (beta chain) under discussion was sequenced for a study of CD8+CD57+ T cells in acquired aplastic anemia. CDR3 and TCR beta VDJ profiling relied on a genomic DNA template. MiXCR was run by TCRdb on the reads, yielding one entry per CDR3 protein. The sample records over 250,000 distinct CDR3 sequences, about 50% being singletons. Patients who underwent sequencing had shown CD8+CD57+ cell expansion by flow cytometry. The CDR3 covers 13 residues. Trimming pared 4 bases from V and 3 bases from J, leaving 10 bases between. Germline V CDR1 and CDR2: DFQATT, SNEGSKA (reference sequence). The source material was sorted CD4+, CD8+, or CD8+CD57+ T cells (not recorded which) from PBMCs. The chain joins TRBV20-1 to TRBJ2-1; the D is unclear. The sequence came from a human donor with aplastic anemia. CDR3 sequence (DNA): TGCAGTGCTAACCCAGCTAACTACAATGAGCAGTTCTTC. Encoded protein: CSANPANYNEQFF.